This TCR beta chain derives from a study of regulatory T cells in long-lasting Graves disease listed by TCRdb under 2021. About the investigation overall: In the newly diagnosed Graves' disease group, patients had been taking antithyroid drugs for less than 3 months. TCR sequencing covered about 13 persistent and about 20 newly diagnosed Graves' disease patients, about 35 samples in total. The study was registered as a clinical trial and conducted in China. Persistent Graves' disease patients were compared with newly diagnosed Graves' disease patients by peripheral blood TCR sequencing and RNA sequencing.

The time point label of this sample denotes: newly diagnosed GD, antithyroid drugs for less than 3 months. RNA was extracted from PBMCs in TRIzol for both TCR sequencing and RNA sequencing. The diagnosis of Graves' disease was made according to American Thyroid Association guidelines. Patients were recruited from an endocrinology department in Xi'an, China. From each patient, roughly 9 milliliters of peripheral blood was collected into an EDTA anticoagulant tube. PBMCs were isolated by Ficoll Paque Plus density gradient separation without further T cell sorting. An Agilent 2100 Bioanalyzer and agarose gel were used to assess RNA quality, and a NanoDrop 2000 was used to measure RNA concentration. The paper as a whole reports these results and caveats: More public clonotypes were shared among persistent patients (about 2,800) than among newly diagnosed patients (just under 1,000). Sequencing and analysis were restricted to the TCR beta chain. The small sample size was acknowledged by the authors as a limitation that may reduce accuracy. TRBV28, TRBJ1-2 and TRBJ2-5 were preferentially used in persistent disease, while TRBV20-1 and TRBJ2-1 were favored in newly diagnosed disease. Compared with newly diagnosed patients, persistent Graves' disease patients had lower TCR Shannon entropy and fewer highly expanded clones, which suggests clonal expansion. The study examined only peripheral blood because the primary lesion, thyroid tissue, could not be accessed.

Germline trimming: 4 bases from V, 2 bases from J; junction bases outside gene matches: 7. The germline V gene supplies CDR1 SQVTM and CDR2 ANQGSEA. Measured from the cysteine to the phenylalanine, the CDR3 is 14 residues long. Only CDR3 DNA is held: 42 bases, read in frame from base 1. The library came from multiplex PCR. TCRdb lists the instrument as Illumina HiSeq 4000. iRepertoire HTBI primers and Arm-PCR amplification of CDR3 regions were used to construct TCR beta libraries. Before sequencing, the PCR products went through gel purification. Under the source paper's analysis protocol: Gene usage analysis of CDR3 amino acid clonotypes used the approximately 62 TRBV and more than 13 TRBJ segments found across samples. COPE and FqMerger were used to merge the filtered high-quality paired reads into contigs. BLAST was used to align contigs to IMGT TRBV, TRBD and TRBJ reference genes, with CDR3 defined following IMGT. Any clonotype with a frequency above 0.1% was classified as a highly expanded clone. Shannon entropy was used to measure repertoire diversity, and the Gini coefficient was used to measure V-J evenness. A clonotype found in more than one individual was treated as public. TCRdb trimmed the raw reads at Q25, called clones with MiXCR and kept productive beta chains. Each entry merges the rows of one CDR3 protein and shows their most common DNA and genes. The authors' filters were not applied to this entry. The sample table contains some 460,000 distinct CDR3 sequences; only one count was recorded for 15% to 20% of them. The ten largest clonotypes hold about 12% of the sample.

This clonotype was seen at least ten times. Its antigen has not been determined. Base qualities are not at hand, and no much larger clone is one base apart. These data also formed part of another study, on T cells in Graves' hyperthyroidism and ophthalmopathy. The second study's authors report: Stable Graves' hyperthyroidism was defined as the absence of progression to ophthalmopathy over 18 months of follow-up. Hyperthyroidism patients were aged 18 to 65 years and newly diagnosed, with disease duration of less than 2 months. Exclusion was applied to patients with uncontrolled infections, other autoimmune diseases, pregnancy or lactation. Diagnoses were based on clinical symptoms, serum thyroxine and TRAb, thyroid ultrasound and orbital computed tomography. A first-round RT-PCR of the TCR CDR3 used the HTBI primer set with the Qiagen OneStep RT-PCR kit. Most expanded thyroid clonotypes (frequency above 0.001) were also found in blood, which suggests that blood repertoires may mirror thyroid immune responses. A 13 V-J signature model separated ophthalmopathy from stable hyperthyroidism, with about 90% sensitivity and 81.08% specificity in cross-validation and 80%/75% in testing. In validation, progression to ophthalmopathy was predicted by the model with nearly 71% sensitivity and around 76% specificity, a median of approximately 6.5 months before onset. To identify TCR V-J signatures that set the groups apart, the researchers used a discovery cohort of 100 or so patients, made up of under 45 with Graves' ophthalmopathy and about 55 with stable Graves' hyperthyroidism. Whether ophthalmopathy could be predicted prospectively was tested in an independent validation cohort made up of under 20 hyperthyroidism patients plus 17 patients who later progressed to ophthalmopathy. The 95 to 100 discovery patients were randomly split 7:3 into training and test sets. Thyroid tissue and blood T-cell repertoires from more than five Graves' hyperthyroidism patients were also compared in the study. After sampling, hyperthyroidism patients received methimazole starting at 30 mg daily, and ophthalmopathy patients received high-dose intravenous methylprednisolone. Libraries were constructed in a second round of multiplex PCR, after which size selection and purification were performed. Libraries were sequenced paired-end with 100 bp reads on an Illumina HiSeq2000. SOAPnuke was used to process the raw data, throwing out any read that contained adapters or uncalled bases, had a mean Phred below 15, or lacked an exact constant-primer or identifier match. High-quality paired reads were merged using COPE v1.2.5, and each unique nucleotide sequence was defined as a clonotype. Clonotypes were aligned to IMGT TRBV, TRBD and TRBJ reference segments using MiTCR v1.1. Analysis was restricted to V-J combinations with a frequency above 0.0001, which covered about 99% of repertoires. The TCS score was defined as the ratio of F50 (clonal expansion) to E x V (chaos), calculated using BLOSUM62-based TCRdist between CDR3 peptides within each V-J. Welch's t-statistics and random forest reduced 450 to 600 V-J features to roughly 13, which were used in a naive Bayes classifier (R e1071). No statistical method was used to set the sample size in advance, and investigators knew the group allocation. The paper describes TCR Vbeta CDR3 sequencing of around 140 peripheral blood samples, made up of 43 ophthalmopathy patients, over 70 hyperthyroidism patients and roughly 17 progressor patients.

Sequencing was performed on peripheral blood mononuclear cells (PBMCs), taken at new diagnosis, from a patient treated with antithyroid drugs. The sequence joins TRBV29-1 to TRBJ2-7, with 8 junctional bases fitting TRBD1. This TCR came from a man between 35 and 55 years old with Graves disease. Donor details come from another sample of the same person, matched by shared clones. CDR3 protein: CSVGLGQGTYEQYF. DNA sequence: TGCAGCGTTGGCTTAGGACAGGGAACCTACGAGCAGTACTTC.